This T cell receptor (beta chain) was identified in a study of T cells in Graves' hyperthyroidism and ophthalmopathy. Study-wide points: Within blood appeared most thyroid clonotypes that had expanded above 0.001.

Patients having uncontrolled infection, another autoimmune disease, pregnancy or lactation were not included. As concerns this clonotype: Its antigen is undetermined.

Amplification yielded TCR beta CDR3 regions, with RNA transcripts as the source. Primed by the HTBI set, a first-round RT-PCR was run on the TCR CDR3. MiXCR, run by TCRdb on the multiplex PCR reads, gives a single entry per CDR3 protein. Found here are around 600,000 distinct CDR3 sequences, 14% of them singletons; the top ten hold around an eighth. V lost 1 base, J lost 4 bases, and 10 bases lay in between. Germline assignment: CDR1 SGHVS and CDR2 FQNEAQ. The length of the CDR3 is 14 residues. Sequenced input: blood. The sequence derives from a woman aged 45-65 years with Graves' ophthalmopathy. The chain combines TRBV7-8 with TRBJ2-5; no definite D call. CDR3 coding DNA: TGTGCCAGCAGCTTAGGCGCGTACTCAGAGACCCAGTACTTC. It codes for CASSLGAYSETQYF.